Included here is one T cell receptor (beta chain) sequence, with context. These data are taken from a study of blood T cell repertoires in COVID-19. About the research overall: In each case, the material was cDNA or gDNA derived from T cells, B-cell-depleted T cells, or PBMCs.

CDR1 is MNHEY and CDR2 is SVGEGT in the germline V gene. The J segment lost 2 bases and the V segment lost 2 bases, leaving 11 bases of the junction unmatched. This CDR3 has 17 residues. Using immunoSEQ multiplex PCR, the repertoire was profiled, and TCRdb retains in-frame clones only, with some absent. The repertoire holds 150,000 to 200,000 clones, with about 84% as singletons. The sample was peripheral blood. The TCR comes from a woman in her 30s with acute or convalescent COVID-19. The chain has TRBV6-2 or TRBV6-3 and TRBJ2-7; 8 bases fit TRBD1. The CDR3 loop reads CASSYPRGQGRAYEQYF. CDR3 nucleotide sequence: TGTGCCAGCAGTTACCCAAGAGGACAGGGTCGAGCCTACGAGCAGTACTTC.